This TCR beta chain was obtained from a study of blood T cell repertoires in COVID-19. About the study: T cells, B-cell-depleted T cells, or PBMCs provided the cDNA or gDNA that served as material.

V lost 0 bases and J lost 4, with 17 bases in between. The CDR3 contains 17 residues. Germline V gene lookup returns CDR1 LGHDT and CDR2 YNNKEL (reference sequence). TCRdb's copy holds only in-frame clones and misses some; the assay was immunoSEQ multiplex PCR. This table holds 250,000 to 300,000 clones, approximately 91% found once. This receptor was taken from a man between 45 and 60 years old with acute or convalescent COVID-19. The sample taken for sequencing was peripheral blood. The chain is built from TRBV3-1 (or the pseudogene TRBV3-2) and TRBJ2-3, with a possible D match to TRBD2 (7 bases). The CDR3 region is CASSQDRWGGWADTQYF. CDR3 sequence (DNA): TGTGCCAGCAGCCAAGATAGGTGGGGGGGCTGGGCAGATACGCAGTATTTT.